These 19 T cell receptor beta chains share one sample of origin, sequenced in a study of T-cell memory formation after mild COVID-19. TCRdb reanalysed the 5' RACE reads using MiXCR and keeps one entry per CDR3 protein. The sample holds fewer than 110,000 distinct CDR3 sequences; approximately 14% are singletons and the top ten take about 39%. Sequencing was performed on PBMCs or a T cell subset sorted from them (not recorded which). These receptors were obtained from a man aged 18-30 years who had mild COVID-19 (a few samples of this study predate the infection). Cell type and time point are not known.

This clonotype was detected many times. The chain is built from TRBV7-9 and TRBJ2-3; weak D call: TRBD2 (6 bases). CDR1 and CDR2 (germline): SEHNR, FQNEAQ (reference sequence). The CDR3 extends over 16 amino acids. V was clipped by 5 bases and J by 0 bases, with 15 bases between them. CDR3 coding DNA: TGTGCCAGCAGCCCCGTTGGGACTTCTAGCACAGATACGCAGTATTTT. Amino acids: CASSPVGTSSTDTQYF.

The rearrangement joins TRBV14 to TRBJ1-4, with D hard to call. The germline V and J ends were trimmed by 4 bases and 3 bases, with 15 bases remaining between them. The CDR3 is 16 amino acids. Germline CDR1 and CDR2: SGHDN and FVKESK. The CDR3: CASSPDLGMANEKLFF. CDR3 sequence (DNA): TGTGCCAGCAGCCCGGACTTGGGGATGGCTAATGAAAAACTGTTTTTT. Together with reference TRBV14 and TRBJ1-4, the CDR3 gives the full variable domain: EAGVTQFPSHSVIEKGQTVTLRCDPISGHDNLYWYRRVMGKEIKFLLHFVKESKQDESGMPNNRFLAERTGGTYSTLKVQPAELEDSGVYFCASSPDLGMANEKLFFGSGTQLSVL.

This clonotype was counted only a few times. This sequence joins TRBV7-9 and TRBJ2-3, with D uncertain. V gave up 5 bases and J gave up 8 bases, with 29 bases separating them. The V gene's germline CDR1 is SEHNR and CDR2 FQNEAQ (reference sequence). This CDR3 region has 18 residues. DNA for the CDR3: TGTGCCAGCAGCCATATGAGCACCGACGGCCCACTAACCGGTACGCAGTATTTT. Its protein product is CASSHMSTDGPLTGTQYF.

This clonotype has just a few counts. V gene TRBV6-2 or TRBV6-3 combines with J gene TRBJ1-1; D call uncertain. This CDR3 comprises 14 residues. Trimming removed 7 bases at V and 0 bases at J, with 12 bases between. The germline gives CDR1 MNHEY, CDR2 SVGEGT. The CDR3 DNA is TGTGCCAGCATGGCCTCCGTCATGAACACTGAAGCTTTCTTT. Residues: CASMASVMNTEAFF.

This clonotype has only a few counts. The genes are TRBV19 and TRBJ2-4; tentatively, D is TRBD2 (6 bases). The CDR3 is 13 amino acids. CDR1 LNHDA and CDR2 SQIVND come from the germline V gene (reference sequence). V lost 5 bases, J lost 8 bases, and 13 bases lay in between. The chain's CDR3 is CASSSAGGDIQYF. Written as DNA, the CDR3 is TGTGCCAGTAGTTCGGCAGGAGGGGACATTCAGTACTTC.

In its sample, this clonotype was seen a few times. CDR3 sequence (DNA): TGCGCCAGCAGCCCGGGAACAGGGTTTAGCAATCAGCCCCAGCATTTT. Its translation is CASSPGTGFSNQPQHF. The rearrangement joins TRBV5-1 to TRBJ1-5, with D maybe TRBD1 (6 bases). The CDR3 is 16 residues long. Per germline, CDR1 SGHRS and CDR2 YFSETQ. Trimming pared 4 bases from V and 0 bases from J, leaving 14 bases between.

The chain recombines TRBV5-1 with TRBJ2-7; TRBD1 or TRBD2 may be the D gene (6 bases each). The CDR3 consists of 15 residues. V lost 2 bases, J lost 7 bases, and 19 bases lay in between. Per the germline V gene, CDR1 is SGHRS and CDR2 is YFSETQ. The CDR3 DNA follows: TGCGCCAGCAGCTTCTCCGGGGGCGCGGCGGAAGAGCAGTACGTC. Its protein is CASSFSGGAAEEQYV.

This clonotype was observed many times. The chain couples TRBV2 to TRBJ2-6; D is uncertain. The length of the CDR3 is 15 residues. Trimming pared 2 bases from V and 2 bases from J, leaving 7 bases between. The germline V gene has CDR1 SNHLY and CDR2 FYNNEI. The CDR3 loop is CASSESDAGANVLTF. DNA of the CDR3: TGTGCCAGCAGTGAATCGGACGCTGGGGCCAACGTCCTGACTTTC.

Ten or more counts support this clonotype. The V gene is TRBV6-6, the J gene TRBJ2-1, with 10 bases lining up with TRBD2. Unmatched junction bases numbered 2, after V lost 2 bases and J lost 7 bases. This CDR3 is built from 14 residues. CDR1 and CDR2 from the germline V gene are MNHNY and SVGAGI (reference sequence). CDR3 DNA sequence: TGTGCCAGCAGTTACGTTAGCGGGGGGAATGAGCAGTTCTTC. Translating gives CASSYVSGGNEQFF.

In DNA, the CDR3 is TGCAGTGCTAGATCCGACTTATCAGTCCACAATGAGCAGTTCTTC. This sequence encodes CSARSDLSVHNEQFF. The V gene is TRBV20-1, the J gene TRBJ2-1, with unresolved D. Germline CDR1 reads DFQATT; CDR2 reads SNEGSKA (reference sequence). Trimming took off 2 bases at V and 5 bases at J, with 16 bases between the two ends. This CDR3 is 15 amino acids long.

This sequence joins TRBV4-1 and TRBJ1-1; possibly TRBD1 for D (5 bases). The V gene lost 1 base and the J gene lost 4 bases, with 10 bases spanning the gap. The germline gives CDR1 MGHRA, CDR2 YSYEKL. The CDR3 is 14 amino acids. The CDR3 reads CASSQGERGTEAFF. The CDR3 coding sequence is TGCGCCAGCAGCCAAGGGGAAAGGGGCACTGAAGCTTTCTTT.

This clonotype turned up a few times. The chain combines TRBV27 with TRBJ2-7; D may be TRBD1 (5 bases). Germline V CDR1 and CDR2: MNHEY, SMNVEV (reference sequence). The CDR3 has 13 residues. With 2 bases removed from V and 4 bases from J, the gap between germline ends came to 9 bases. This chain's CDR3 is CASSLIGDYEQYF. In nucleotides, the CDR3 is TGTGCCAGCAGTTTAATAGGGGATTACGAGCAGTACTTC.

This clonotype was detected a few times. V usage is TRBV29-1 and J usage is TRBJ2-5; weak D call: TRBD1 (5 bases). This CDR3 spans 12 amino acids. In germline, CDR1 is SQVTM, CDR2 ANQGSEA. V lost 3 bases, J lost 2 bases, and 7 bases lay in between. The CDR3 DNA is TGCAGCGTTGAGACAGATCAAGAGACCCAGTACTTC. It specifies CSVETDQETQYF.

The V call is TRBV20-1, the J call TRBJ2-1; 14 bases align to TRBD2. V lost 0 bases, J lost 0 bases, and 7 bases stayed unmatched. Germline CDR1 and CDR2: DFQATT and SNEGSKA (reference sequence). The CDR3 is 19 amino acids. The CDR3 DNA reads as TGCAGTGCTAGAGATCGACTAGCGGGGGGGCGACTCTCCTACAATGAGCAGTTCTTC. Translated, it gives CSARDRLAGGRLSYNEQFF.

The V call is TRBV6-5, the J call TRBJ1-1; D is uncertain. V was trimmed by 1 base and J by 4 bases, leaving 1 base between them. Germline V CDR1 and CDR2: MNHEY, SVGAGI. This CDR3 comprises 11 residues. For the CDR3, the DNA is TGTGCCAGCAGTTACTGCACTGAAGCTTTCTTT. As protein: CASSYCTEAFF.

The chain uses TRBV10-3 and TRBJ2-7; no firm D call. Germline lookup yields CDR1 ENHRY and CDR2 SYGVKD. The CDR3 length is 15 residues. The V gene lost 0 bases and the J gene lost 2 bases, with 11 bases spanning the gap. The CDR3 DNA reads TGTGCCATCAGTGAGTCGTTTCGAAAAACCTACGAGCAGTACTTC. Its protein is CAISESFRKTYEQYF.

The rearrangement links TRBV27 to TRBJ1-1; TRBD1 agrees at 10 bases. CDR1 is MNHEY and CDR2 is SMNVEV in the germline V gene (reference sequence). Losses at the gene ends were 6 bases for V and 5 bases for J; bases not matched to a gene: 6. CDR3 length: 14 amino acids. The CDR3: CASRTGGAGTEAFF. The CDR3 nucleotides are TGTGCCAGCAGGACAGGGGGCGCGGGAACTGAAGCTTTCTTT.

The chain links TRBV6-2 or TRBV6-3 to TRBJ1-1; D unresolved. This CDR3 comprises 11 residues. V was clipped by 2 bases and J by 5 bases, with 3 bases between them. The germline CDR1 and CDR2 sequences are MNHEY and SVGEGT. The CDR3 DNA follows: TGTGCCAGCAGTTACCCGACTGAAGCTTTCTTT. Protein product: CASSYPTEAFF.

This clonotype showed up just a few times. The genes are TRBV29-1 and TRBJ2-1; D is unclear. The CDR3 has 10 residues. Trimming cost V 6 bases and J 4 bases, with 4 bases left between them. CDR1 SQVTM and CDR2 ANQGSEA come from the germline V gene. The CDR3 DNA is TGCAGCGTCTATTACAATGAGCAGTTCTTC. It encodes CSVYYNEQFF.